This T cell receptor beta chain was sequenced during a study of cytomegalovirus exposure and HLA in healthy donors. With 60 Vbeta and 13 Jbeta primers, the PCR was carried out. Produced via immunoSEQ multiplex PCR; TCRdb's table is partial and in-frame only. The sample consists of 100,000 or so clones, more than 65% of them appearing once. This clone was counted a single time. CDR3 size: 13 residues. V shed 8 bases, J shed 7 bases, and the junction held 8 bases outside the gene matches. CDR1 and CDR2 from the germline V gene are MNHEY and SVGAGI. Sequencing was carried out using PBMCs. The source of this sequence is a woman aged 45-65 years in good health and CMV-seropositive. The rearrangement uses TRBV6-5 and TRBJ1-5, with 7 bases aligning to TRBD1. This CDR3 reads CASRRGAGQPQHF. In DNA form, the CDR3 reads TGTGCCAGCCGCAGGGGGGCGGGACAGCCCCAGCATTTT.